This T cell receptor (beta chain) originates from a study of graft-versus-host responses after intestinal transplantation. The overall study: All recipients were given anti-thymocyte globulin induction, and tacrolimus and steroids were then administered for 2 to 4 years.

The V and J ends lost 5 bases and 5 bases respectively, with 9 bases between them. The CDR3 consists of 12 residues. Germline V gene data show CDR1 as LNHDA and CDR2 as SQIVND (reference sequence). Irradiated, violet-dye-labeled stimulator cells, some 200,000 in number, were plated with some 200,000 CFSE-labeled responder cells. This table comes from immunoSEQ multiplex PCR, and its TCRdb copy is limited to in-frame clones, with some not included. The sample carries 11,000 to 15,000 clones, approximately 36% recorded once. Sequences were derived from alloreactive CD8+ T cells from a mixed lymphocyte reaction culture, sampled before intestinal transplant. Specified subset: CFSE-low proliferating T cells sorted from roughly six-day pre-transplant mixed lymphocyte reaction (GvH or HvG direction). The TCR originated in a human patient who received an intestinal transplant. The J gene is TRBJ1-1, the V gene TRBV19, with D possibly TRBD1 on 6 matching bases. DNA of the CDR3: TGTGCCAGTAGTCGTGGACAGACTGAAGCTTTCTTT. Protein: CASSRGQTEAFF.